Listed below are T cell receptor beta chains from one sample, sequenced in a study of blood T cell repertoires in COVID-19. TCRdb's table, derived via immunoSEQ multiplex PCR, lists solely in-frame clones and lacks some. Of roughly 250,000 clones in the sample, around 90% were seen once. Sequencing was done on a sample of PBMCs or T cells enriched from blood (not recorded which). Receptor source: a human donor in a cohort exposed to, infected with or recovered from COVID-19 (not recorded which). The donor label of this sample is uncertain. Each CDR3 is given with its conserved first and last residue. The D gene is left open where the match is weak. Only part of the rows carry a size: once, few, many, or a class if the clone is expanded.

>TRBV18|-|-|TRBJ1-2
TGTGCCAGCTCACCACGAGACGGGGTCTATGGCTACACCTTC
CASSPRDGVYGYTF
>TRBV19|-|-|TRBJ1-1
TGTGCCAGTTGCTCCGCCTTCGAAAGGGGGTGGACTGAAGCTTTCTTT
CASCSAFERGWTEAFF
>TRBV9|-|-|TRBJ1-3
TGTGCCAGCAGCGCCCACCCCGCGAGCTCTGGAAACACCATATATTTT
CASSAHPASSGNTIYF
>TRBV3-1/TRBV3-2|TRBD1|-|TRBJ2-1
TGTGCCAGCAGCTCCCACAGGGGGCGAGGTGAGCAGTTCTTC
CASSSHRGRGEQFF
>TRBV3-1/TRBV3-2|TRBD2|-|TRBJ2-4
TGTGCCAGCAGCCTACGGACTAGCGGGGGCCTAGCCAAAAACATTCAGTACTTC
CASSLRTSGGLAKNIQYF
>TRBV6-5|-|-|TRBJ1-1
TGTGCCAGCAGTTACCTCCCCGGGGGGGACACTGAAGCTTTCTTT
CASSYLPGGDTEAFF
>TRBV7-9|TRBD2|-|TRBJ2-3
TGTGCCAGCAGCTACCCGAGAGCGGGACTCACAGATACGCAGTATTTT
CASSYPRAGLTDTQYF
>TRBV6-5|-|-|TRBJ2-6
TGTGCCAGCAGTAAAACATCTGGGGCCAACGTCCTGACTTTC
CASSKTSGANVLTF
>TRBV2|-|-|TRBJ2-3
TGTGCCAGCAGTCCGGGACTTATCACAGATACGCAGTATTTT
CASSPGLITDTQYF
>TRBV6-5|TRBD1|-|TRBJ1-1
TGTGCCAGCAGTTACTCACAGGGGGGGGACACTGAAGCTTTCTTT
CASSYSQGGDTEAFF
>TRBV30|-|few|TRBJ1-1
TGTGCCTTAGCCACAGGGCACACTGAAGCTTTCTTT
CALATGHTEAFF